This T cell receptor (beta chain) is drawn from a study of T-cell memory formation after mild COVID-19. TCRdb re-called the 5' RACE reads through MiXCR, storing one row per CDR3 protein. This table holds 270,000 or so distinct CDR3 sequences, approximately 15% found once. There are 14 residues in the CDR3. V was pared by 4 bases and J by 4 bases, with 5 bases of the junction left unmatched. Germline-derived CDR1 and CDR2 are MNHEY and SVGAGI. This clonotype was seen only a few times. The V and J genes are TRBV6-5 and TRBJ1-2; 8 bases line up with TRBD1. Sequencing used PBMCs or a T cell subset sorted from them (not recorded which). The TCR was taken from a man in his late teens or twenties who had mild COVID-19 (a few samples of this study predate the infection). Cell type and time point are not known. The CDR3 nucleotides read TGTGCCAGCAGTTGGACAGGGATGGGCTATGGCTACACCTTC. Translation gives CASSWTGMGYGYTF.